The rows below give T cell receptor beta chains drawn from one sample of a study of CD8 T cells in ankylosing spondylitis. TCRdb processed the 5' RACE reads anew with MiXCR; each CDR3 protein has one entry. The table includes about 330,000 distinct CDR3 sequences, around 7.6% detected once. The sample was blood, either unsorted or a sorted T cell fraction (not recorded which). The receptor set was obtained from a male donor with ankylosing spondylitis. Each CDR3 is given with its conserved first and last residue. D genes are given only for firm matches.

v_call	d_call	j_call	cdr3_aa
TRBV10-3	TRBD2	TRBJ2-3	CAISEAGGPTDTQYF
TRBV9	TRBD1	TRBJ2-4	CASSPRDRLNIQYF
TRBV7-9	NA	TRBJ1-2	CASSSRDDYGYTF
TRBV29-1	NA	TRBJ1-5	CSVRPGHSNQPQHF
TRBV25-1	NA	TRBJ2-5	CASSEAVGETQYF
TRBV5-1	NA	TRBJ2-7	CASTPLEAGSYEQYF
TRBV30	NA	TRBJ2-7	CAWRPFSYGQYF
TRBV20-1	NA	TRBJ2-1	CSARYGSAFF
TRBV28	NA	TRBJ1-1	CASRPPGDGGNTEAFF
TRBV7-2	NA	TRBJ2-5	CASSLEWVAQYF
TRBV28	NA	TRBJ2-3	CASSLGNTDTQYF
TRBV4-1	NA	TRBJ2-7	CASSQGQEPSYEQYF
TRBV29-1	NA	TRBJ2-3	CSVAGVDFTDTQYF
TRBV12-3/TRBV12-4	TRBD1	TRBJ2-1	CASSLFGTGDYNEQFF
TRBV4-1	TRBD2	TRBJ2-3	CASSPLSGRGNTQYF
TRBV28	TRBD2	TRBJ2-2	CASNRLAGGAGELFF
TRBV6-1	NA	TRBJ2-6	CASSEQQGSGANVLTF
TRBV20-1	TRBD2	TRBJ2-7	CSARDRRGTSGRGSSYEQYF
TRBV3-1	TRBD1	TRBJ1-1	CASSPSRQGNTEAFF
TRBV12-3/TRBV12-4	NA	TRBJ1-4	CASRPGLRNEKLFF
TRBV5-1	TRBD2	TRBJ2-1	CASSLGTSSLNEQFF
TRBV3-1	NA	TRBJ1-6	CASSQDTSPLHF
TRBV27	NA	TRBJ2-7	CASSLGQAGLGYEQYF
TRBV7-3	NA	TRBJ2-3	CASSLHLADTQYF
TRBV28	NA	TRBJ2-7	CASSPPGMAYEQYF
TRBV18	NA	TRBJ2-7	CASSRGRFSYEQYF
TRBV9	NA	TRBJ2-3	CASSVKSSTDTQYF
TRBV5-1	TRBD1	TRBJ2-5	CASSRPGTGWTQYF
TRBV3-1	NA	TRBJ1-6	CASSQDRAAYNSPLHF
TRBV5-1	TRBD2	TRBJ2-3	CASSPLSGRQPDTQYF
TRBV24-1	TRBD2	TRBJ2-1	CATASGSKQFF
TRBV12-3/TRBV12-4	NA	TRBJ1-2	CASSRNRDYGYTF
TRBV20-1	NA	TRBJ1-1	CSARDGDIYTEAFF
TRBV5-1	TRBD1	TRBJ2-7	CASRNPGQNYEQYF
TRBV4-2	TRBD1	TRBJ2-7	CASSQGDRSYEQYF
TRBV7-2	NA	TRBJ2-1	CASTPLGGVSEQFF
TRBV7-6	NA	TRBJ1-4	CASSFSAGGNEKLFF
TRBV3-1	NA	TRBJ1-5	CASSQADLGPQHF
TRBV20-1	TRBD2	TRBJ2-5	CSARPGLAKETQYF
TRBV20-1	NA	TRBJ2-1	CSASSTGFNYEQFF
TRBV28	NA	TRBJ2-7	CASSSAYYEQYF
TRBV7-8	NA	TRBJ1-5	CASSSSGAGNQPQHF
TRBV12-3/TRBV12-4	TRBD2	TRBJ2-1	CASSSLAGSLGEQFF
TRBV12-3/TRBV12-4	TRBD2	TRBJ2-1	CASSLAGSYNEQFF
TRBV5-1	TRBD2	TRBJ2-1	CASSPSGSAYNEQFF
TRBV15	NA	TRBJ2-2	CATSRVRGSGELFF
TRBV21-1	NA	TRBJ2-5	CASSKWAETQYF
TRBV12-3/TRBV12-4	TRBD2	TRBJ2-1	CASSLTASGYNEQFF
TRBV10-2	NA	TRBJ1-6	CASSDVLTGYYNSPLHF
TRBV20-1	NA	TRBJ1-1	CSAEQGGTKAFF
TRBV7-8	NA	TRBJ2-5	CASKGLDQWETQYF
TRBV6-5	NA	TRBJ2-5	CASSYMQTQYF
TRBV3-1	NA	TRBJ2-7	CASSQAGLPYEQYF
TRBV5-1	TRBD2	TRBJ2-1	CASSLEGTSGSLAFF
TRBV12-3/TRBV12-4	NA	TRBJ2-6	CASSLGQGGDNVLTF
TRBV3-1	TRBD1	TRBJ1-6	CASSQTTGGNSPLHF